Here is one T cell receptor beta chain with its context. In the authors' workflow: Nucleated cell number was recorded as an estimate derived from reference gene primer amplification. The assay was immunoSEQ multiplex PCR, and TCRdb's table has in-frame clones only and misses some. The V and J calls and clone size come from that table; D and trimming were worked out from the DNA. The table records roughly 99,000 clones, 70% to 90% of them present only once. V shed 0 bases and J 5 bases; nucleotides not matched to a gene: 5. The CDR3 loop spans 15 amino acids. From germline, CDR1 is KGHSH and CDR2 LQKENI. Followed longitudinally, the Seattle patients had been enrolled during active infection. The entry originates in a study of blood T cell repertoires in COVID-19.

This receptor was identified in a man aged 45-65 years with COVID-19, enrolled during active disease. The sample comprised peripheral blood. The J gene is TRBJ2-5, the V gene TRBV18; 8 positions agree with TRBD2. In DNA, the CDR3 is TGTGCCAGCTCACCACCGAGCCCGGGGGGGGAGACCCAGTACTTC. Its translation: CASSPPSPGGETQYF.